This T cell receptor (beta chain) emerged from a study of blood T cell repertoires in COVID-19 (dated by TCRdb to the early 2020s). About the study as a whole: The collaborator samples originated in the United States, Italy and Spain and spanned the acute and convalescent phases of COVID-19. The prospective study material was composed of cDNA or gDNA derived from T cells, B-cell-depleted T cells, or PBMCs. Subjects who had been exposed to COVID-19, were actively infected with it, or had recovered from it provided the deeply sampled blood TCRbeta repertoires that made up the dataset. A freely available public database, intended as a resource for researchers studying the immune response to SARS-CoV-2, is where the repertoires were released. Samples came from the ongoing ImmuneRACE study (first 160 participants) plus 1,254 subjects from 6 global collaborators. Nearly every sample came with metadata listing a de-identified subject ID, COVID-19 status, age in years and sex. Where available, HLA class I and class II types were obtained from metadata supplied by the sample provider rather than from assay-based typing. The investigation overall reported the following: How much clinical and demographic metadata was included differed by source and by participant, and the metadata was provided uncurated.

Germline trimming: 7 bases from V, 4 bases from J; junction bases outside gene matches: 13. From the germline V gene, CDR1 is MDHEN and CDR2 is SYDVKM. Spanning cysteine to phenylalanine, the CDR3 consists of 16 amino acids. The read is trimmed to its CDR3 DNA, 48 bases read in frame from base 1. TCRbeta CDR3 regions were amplified from genomic DNA by means of the immunoSEQ Assay, a bias-controlled multiplex PCR. The authors processed their data as follows. The number of nucleated cells in each sample was estimated by amplification of reference gene primers within the assay. To quantify the absolute abundance of each unique TCRbeta CDR3 rearrangement, sequence reads were collapsed and filtered. For each sample, productive Simpson clonality was calculated as the square root of Simpson's diversity index across productive rearrangements. Entries here come from immuneACCESS through TCRdb and include only in-frame sequences with V and J called. Some clones fail to appear in such tables; in the studies checked, an unresolved V gene covers under half of the shortfall, and the cause of the remainder is unknown. V and J calls and clone size are those listed in that table; D and trimming were worked out from the DNA. This sample is represented by about 200,000 clones; roughly four fifths of them were singletons. The ten largest clones take up about 6.9% of the sample.

On this clone: Its cognate antigen has yet to be identified. Base qualities are not recorded, but no much larger clone differs from it by a single base.

Whole blood was collected in K2EDTA tubes by collaborating institutions according to the institutions' own protocols. For TCRbeta analysis, collaborators shipped samples in one of three forms: frozen whole blood, isolated PBMCs, or DNA extracted from either of those sample types. The receptor comes from a human donor with acute or convalescent COVID-19. The donor label of this sample is uncertain. The sequenced material came from peripheral blood. The rearrangement combines TRBV28 with TRBJ1-2; 9 nucleotides in the junction match TRBD1. The CDR3 protein sequence reads: CASTPWGVQGAYGYTF. The sequenced DNA: TGTGCCAGCACTCCCTGGGGTGTACAGGGGGCCTATGGCTACACCTTC.